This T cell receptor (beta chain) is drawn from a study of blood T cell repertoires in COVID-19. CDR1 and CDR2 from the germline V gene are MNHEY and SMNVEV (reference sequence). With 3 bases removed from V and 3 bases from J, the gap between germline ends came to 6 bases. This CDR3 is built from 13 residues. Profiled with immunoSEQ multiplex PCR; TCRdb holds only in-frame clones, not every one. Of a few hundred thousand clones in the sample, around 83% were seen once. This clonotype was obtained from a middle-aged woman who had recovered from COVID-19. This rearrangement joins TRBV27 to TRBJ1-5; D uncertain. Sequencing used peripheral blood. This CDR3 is CASSFTFNQPQHF. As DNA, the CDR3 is TGTGCCAGCAGTTTTACTTTCAATCAGCCCCAGCATTTT.